Shown below are 5 T cell receptor beta chains from a single sample sequenced in a study of blood T cell repertoires in COVID-19. TCRdb's table, derived via immunoSEQ multiplex PCR, lists solely in-frame clones and lacks some. The sample lists around 76,000 clones; around 84% were seen once. The sequencing input was peripheral blood. These receptors originate from a woman aged 70-85 years with acute or convalescent COVID-19.

This sequence joins TRBV19 and TRBJ2-3; D might be TRBD1 (5 bases). The CDR3 has 14 residues. V lost 4 bases, J lost 4 bases, and 12 bases lay in between. Germline V gene lookup returns CDR1 LNHDA and CDR2 SQIVND (reference sequence). DNA for the CDR3: TGTGCCAGTAGTAAAGGGGATCAGGCAGATACGCAGTATTTT. It codes for CASSKGDQADTQYF.

The chain links TRBV7-2 to TRBJ2-1; 10 nucleotides line up with TRBD2. The CDR3 is 16 amino acids. V dropped 5 bases and J dropped 4; count of bases not matched to a gene: 8. Per the germline V gene, CDR1 is SGHTA and CDR2 is FQGNSA. The CDR3 region is CASSPLPGLAYNEQFF. The CDR3 nucleotides read TGTGCCAGCAGCCCGCTACCGGGACTAGCGTACAATGAGCAGTTCTTC.

The V gene is TRBV11-2, the J gene TRBJ2-7, with a weak D call TRBD2 (5 bases). The CDR3 sequence is 13 residues long. The germline V and J ends were trimmed by 6 bases and 2 bases, with 11 bases remaining between them. Germline CDR1 is SGHAT and CDR2 is FQNNGV. The CDR3 bases are TGTGCCAGCAGAGGACTCAGTACCTACGAGCAGTACTTC. Amino acid sequence: CASRGLSTYEQYF. The full variable domain, completed using reference TRBV11-2 and TRBJ2-7, is EAGVAQSPRYKIIEKRQSVAFWCNPISGHATLYWYQQILGQGPKLLIQFQNNGVVDDSQLPKDRFSAERLKGVDSTLKIQPAKLEDSAVYLCASRGLSTYEQYFGPGTRLTVT.

This chain connects TRBV5-6 to TRBJ2-3, with D perhaps TRBD2 (6 bases). The CDR3 covers 13 residues. The V gene lost 3 bases and the J gene lost 2 bases, with 7 bases spanning the gap. CDR1 is SGHDT, CDR2 YYEEEE, per germline. CDR3 sequence: CASSWGVTDTQYF. CDR3 DNA sequence: TGTGCCAGCAGCTGGGGGGTCACAGATACGCAGTATTTT. The full variable domain, in which reference TRBV5-6 and TRBJ2-3 provide the parts outside the CDR3, is DAGVTQSPTHLIKTRGQQVTLRCSPKSGHDTVSWYQQALGQGPQFIFQYYEEEERQRGNFPDRFSGHQFPNYSSELNVNALLLGDSALYLCASSWGVTDTQYFGPGTRLTVL.

The V call is TRBV6-6, the J call TRBJ1-2; 9 nucleotides align to TRBD1. Germline-derived CDR1 and CDR2 are MNHNY and SVGAGI (reference sequence). CDR3 length equals 15 residues. V shed 6 bases and J 4 bases; nucleotides not matched to a gene: 9. The CDR3 loop reads CASSPRSDRGYGYTF. The CDR3 bases are TGTGCCAGCAGCCCTCGGTCGGACAGGGGCTATGGCTACACCTTC.